This TCR beta chain was documented in a study of shared clonotypes between healthy human individuals (dated by TCRdb to the early 2020s). Regarding the research as a whole: Three men and a couple of women, aged 18 to 49 years, made up the cohort. Blood TCR repertoires of about five healthy adults were deeply sequenced to estimate repertoire size and the extent of clonotype sharing between individuals. To increase sequencing depth and limit assay-specific biases, TCR repertoire library preparation and sequencing were carried out by different laboratories using diverse techniques. Leukapheresis yielded between about 0.9 and 10 billion PBMCs per donor. General study outcomes and caveats: Pairwise subsampling led to the expectation that sequencing depth would affect the degree of clonotype sharing among donors. Sampling was restricted to blood, and TCR repertoires in tissues likely differ from the TCR repertoires found in blood. The genetic and exposure-history diversity represented was limited by the small number of donors.

The donors were healthy, HIV-negative adults who had no recently reported acute infections or vaccinations. All donors were Caucasian adults living in Nashville, Tennessee, USA. For unsorted samples, approximately 81 million PBMCs were counted, and genomic DNA was extracted using the QIAamp DNA Blood Mini kit. Blood was obtained by leukapheresis, after which PBMCs were separated by Ficoll-Histopaque density gradient centrifugation and cryopreserved in liquid nitrogen vapor phase. The CDR3 contains 16 residues, cysteine and phenylalanine counted. Solely the CDR3 DNA is kept, with 48 bases framed from the first base. Here V drops 5 bases and J drops 5 bases, and the junction holds 11 bases not matched to any gene. Reading the germline V gene (reference sequence) gives CDR1 SEHNR and CDR2 FQNEAQ. Worth noting for this clone: No cognate antigen has been identified for it. Per-nucleotide qualities are absent, and no much larger clonotype sits a single base away.

Using the deep immunoSEQ assay, multiplex PCR amplified TCR CDR3 regions from genomic DNA. Extracted genomic DNA from each cell subset was spread evenly across all wells of several immunoSEQ 96-well plates, with each plate serving as a replicate. For unsorted PBMC, each replicate PCR was loaded with roughly 330 ng genomic DNA, equivalent to roughly 31,000 T cell genomes. Genomic DNA from unsorted PBMC was sequenced over ten immunoSEQ deep assay plates. Purified libraries were measured with a Qubit 3.0 fluorometer, size-checked on a Bioanalyzer 2100, and measured again with the KAPA Library Quantification kit. Every immunoSEQ 96-well plate was sequenced on a separate single-read 150-cycle Illumina NextSeq 550 flow cell. Per the original workflow: The immunoSEQ output contained only junctional sequences without quality scores, so filtering could not match that applied to full-length reads. Sequences were annotated with PyIR, a Python wrapper for IgBLAST v1.9, using IMGT germline references to assign V/J genes and CDR3. Reads were filtered out if the reads had weak V/J assignments (E-value above 1e-6), no CDR3, stop codons, out-of-frame junctions, or ambiguous translated residues. V3J clonotypes were defined as sequences sharing the same inferred V gene, J gene, and CDR3 amino acid sequence. Percentage overlap between repertoires was computed as shared unique clonotypes divided by the size of the smaller repertoire. Repertoire richness was assessed with RTK rarefaction, the Chao1 estimator, and Recon v2.1 estimates of unobserved clonotypes. TCRdb took this table from immuneACCESS and kept in-frame rearrangements with V and J called. Such tables lack part of the clones; where checked against another copy, unresolved V genes explain under half of the gap, and the rest is unexplained. V and J calls and clone size are copied from that table; D and trimming were computed from the DNA. Counted in this sample were some 480,000 clones; 70% to 80% of them appeared once. Approximately 12% of the sample rests with the top ten.

Sample: PBMCs. The rearrangement combines TRBV7-9 with TRBJ1-1; 10 central bases correspond to TRBD1. This sequence originates from a woman aged 40-49 years in good health. Some clones in this sample may be carry-over from other donors' samples. Read as DNA, the sequence is TGTGCCAGCAGCCCAGGGGACAGGGGCCCTGAGACTGAAGCTTTCTTT. Translated, this is CASSPGDRGPETEAFF. The variable domain in full, with residues beyond the CDR3 obtained from the reference TRBV7-9 and TRBJ1-1 genes, is DTGVSQNPRHKITKRGQNVTFRCDPISEHNRLYWYRQTLGQGPEFLTYFQNEAQLEKSRLLSDRFSAERPKGSFSTLEIQRTEQGDSAMYLCASSPGDRGPETEAFFGQGTRLTVV.